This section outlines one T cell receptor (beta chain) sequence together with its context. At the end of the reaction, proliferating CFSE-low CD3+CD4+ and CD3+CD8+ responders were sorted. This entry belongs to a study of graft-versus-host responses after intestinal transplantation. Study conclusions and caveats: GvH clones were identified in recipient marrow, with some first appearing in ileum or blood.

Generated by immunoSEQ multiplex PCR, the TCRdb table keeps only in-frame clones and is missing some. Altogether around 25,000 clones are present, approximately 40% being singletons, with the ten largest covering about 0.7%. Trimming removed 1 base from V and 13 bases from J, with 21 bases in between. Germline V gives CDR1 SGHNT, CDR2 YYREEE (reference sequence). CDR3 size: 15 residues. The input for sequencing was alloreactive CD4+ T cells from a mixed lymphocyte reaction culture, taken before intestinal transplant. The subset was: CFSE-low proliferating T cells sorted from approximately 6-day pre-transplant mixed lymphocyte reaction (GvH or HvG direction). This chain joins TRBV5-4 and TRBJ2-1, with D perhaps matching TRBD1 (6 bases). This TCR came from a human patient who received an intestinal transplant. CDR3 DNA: TGTGCCAGCAGCTTGTCCGTCAGGGGCGTAGCTGGACAGTTCTTC. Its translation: CASSLSVRGVAGQFF. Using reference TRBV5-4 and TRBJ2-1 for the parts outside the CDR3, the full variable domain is ETGVTQSPTHLIKTRGQQVTLRCSSQSGHNTVSWYQQALGQGPQFIFQYYREEENGRGNFPPRFSGLQFPNYSSELNVNALELDDSALYLCASSLSVRGVAGQFFGPGTRLTVL.